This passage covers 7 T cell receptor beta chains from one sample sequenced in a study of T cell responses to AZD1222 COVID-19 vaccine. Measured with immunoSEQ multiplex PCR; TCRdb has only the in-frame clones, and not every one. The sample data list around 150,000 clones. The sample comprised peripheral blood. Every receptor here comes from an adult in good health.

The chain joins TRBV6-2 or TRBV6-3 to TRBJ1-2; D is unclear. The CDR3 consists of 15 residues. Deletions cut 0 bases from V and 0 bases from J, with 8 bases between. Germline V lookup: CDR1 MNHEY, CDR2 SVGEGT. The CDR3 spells CASSYSDGTNYGYTF. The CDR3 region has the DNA TGTGCCAGCAGTTACTCCGACGGCACTAACTATGGCTACACCTTC.

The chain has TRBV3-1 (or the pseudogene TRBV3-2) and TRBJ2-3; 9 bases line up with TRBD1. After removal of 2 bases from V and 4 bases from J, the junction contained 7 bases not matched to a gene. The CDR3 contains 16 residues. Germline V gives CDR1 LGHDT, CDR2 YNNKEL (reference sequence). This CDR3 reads CASSQPGTGHADTQYF. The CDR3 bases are TGTGCCAGCAGCCAACCCGGGACAGGGCACGCAGATACGCAGTATTTT.

This chain's CDR3 is CASSPSAGDPNQPQHF. The CDR3 coding sequence is TGTGCCAGCAGCCCCTCGGCGGGGGACCCCAATCAGCCCCAGCATTTT. The chain is built from TRBV4-2 and TRBJ1-5, with D possibly TRBD1 on 5 matching bases. CDR1 and CDR2 from the germline V gene are LGHNA and YNFKEQ. This CDR3 spans 16 amino acids. Trimming pared 4 bases from V and 3 bases from J, leaving 16 bases between.

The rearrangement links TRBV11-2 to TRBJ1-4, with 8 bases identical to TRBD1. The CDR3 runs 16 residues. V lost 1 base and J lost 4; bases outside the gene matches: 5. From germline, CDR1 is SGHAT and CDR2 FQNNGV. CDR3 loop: CASSLGTGNYNEKLFF. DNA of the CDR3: TGTGCCAGCAGCTTAGGGACAGGGAACTATAATGAAAAACTGTTTTTT. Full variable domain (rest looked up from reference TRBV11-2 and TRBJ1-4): EAGVAQSPRYKIIEKRQSVAFWCNPISGHATLYWYQQILGQGPKLLIQFQNNGVVDDSQLPKDRFSAERLKGVDSTLKIQPAKLEDSAVYLCASSLGTGNYNEKLFFGSGTQLSVL.

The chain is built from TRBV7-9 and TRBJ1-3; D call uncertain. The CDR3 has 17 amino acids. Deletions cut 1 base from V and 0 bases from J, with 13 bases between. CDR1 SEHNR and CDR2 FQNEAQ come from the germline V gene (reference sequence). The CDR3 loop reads CASSLVVSADSGNTIYF. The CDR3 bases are TGTGCCAGCAGCTTAGTGGTATCGGCAGACTCTGGAAACACCATATATTTT.

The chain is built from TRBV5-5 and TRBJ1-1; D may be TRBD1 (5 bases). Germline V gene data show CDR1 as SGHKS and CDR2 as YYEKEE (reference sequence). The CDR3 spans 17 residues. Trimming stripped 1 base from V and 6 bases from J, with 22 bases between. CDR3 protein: CASSLRGAGASGAEAFF. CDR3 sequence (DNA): TGTGCCAGCAGCTTGCGGGGCGCCGGAGCAAGTGGAGCTGAAGCTTTCTTT.

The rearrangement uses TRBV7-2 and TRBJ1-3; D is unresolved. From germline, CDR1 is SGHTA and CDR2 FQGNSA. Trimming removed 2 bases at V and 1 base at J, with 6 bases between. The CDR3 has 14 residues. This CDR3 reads CASSLTVSGNTIYF. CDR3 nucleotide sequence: TGTGCCAGCAGCTTAACGGTATCTGGAAACACCATATATTTT.